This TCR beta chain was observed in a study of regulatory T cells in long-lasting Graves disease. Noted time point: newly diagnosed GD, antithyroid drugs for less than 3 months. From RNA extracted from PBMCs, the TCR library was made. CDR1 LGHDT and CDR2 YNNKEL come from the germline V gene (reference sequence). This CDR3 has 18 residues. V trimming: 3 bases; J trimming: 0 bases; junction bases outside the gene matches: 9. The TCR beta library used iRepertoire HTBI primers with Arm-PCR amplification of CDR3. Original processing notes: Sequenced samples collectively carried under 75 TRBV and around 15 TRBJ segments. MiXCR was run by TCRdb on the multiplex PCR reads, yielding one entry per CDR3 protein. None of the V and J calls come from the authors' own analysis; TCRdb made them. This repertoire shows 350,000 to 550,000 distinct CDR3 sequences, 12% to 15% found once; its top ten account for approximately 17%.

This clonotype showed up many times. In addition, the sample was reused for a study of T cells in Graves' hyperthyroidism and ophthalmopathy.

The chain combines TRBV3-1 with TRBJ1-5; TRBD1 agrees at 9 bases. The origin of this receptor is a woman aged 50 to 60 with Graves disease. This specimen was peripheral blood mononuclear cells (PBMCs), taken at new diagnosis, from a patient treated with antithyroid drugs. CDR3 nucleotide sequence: TGTGCCAGCAGCCACTCCGGGACAGGGCGAGATAGCAATCAGCCCCAGCATTTT. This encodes CASSHSGTGRDSNQPQHF.